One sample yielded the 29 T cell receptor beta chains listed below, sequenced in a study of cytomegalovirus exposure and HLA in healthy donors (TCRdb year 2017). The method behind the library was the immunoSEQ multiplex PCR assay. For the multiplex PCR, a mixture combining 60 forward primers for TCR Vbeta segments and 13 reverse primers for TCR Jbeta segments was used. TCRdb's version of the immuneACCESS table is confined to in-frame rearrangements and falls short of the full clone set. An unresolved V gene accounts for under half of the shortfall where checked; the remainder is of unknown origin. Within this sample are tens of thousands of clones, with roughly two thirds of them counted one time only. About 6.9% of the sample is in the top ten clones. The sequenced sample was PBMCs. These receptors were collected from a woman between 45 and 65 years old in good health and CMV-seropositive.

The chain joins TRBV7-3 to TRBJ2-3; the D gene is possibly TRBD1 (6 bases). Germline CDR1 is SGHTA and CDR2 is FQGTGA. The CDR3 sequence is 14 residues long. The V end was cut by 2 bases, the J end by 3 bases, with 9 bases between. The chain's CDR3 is CASSLDRMTDTQYF. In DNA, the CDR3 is TGTGCCAGCAGCTTAGACAGGATGACAGATACGCAGTATTTT.

The CDR3 DNA reads as TGTGCCAGCAGCTTGGTAACAGGTGGGAACTATGGCTACACCTTC. This codes for CASSLVTGGNYGYTF. The chain combines TRBV7-9 with TRBJ1-2; a possible D gene is TRBD1 (5 bases). The V end was cut by 3 bases, the J end by 2 bases, with 13 bases between. The CDR3 loop spans 15 amino acids. Germline V lookup: CDR1 SEHNR, CDR2 FQNEAQ (reference sequence).

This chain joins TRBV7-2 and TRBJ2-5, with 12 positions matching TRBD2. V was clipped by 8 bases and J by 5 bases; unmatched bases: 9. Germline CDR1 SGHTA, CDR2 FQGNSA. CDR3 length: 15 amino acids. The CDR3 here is CASAWSTSGGETQYF. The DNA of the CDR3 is TGTGCCAGCGCCTGGTCGACTAGCGGGGGTGAGACCCAGTACTTC.

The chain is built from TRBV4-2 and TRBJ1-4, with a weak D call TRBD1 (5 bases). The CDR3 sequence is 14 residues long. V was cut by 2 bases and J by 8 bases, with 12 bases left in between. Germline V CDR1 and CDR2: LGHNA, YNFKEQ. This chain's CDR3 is CASSQSRDFEKLFF. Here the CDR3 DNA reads TGTGCCAGCAGCCAAAGCAGGGATTTCGAAAAACTGTTTTTT.

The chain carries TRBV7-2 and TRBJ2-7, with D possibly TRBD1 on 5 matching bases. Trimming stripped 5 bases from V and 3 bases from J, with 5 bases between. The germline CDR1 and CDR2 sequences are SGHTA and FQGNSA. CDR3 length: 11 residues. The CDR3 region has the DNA TGTGCCAGCAGCGACAGCTACGAGCAGTACGTC. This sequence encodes CASSDSYEQYV.

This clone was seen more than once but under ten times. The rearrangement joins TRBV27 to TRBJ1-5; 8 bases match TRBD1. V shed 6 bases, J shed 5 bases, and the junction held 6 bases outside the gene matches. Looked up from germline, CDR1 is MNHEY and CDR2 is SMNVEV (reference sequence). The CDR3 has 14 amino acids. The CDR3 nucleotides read TGTGCCAGCAGATGGCAGGGGGCAGATCAGCCCCAGCATTTT. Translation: CASRWQGADQPQHF.

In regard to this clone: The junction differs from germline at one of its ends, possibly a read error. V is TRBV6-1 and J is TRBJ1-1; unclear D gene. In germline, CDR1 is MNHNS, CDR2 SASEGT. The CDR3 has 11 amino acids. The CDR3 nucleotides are TGTGCCAGCAGATCAAACAGTGAAGCTTTCTTT. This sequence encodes CASRSNSEAFF.

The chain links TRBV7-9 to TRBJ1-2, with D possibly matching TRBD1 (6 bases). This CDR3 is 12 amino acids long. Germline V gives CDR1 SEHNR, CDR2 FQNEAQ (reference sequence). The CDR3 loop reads CATLAGAGGYTF. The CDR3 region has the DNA TGTGCAACCCTCGCAGGGGCCGGGGGCTACACCTTC.

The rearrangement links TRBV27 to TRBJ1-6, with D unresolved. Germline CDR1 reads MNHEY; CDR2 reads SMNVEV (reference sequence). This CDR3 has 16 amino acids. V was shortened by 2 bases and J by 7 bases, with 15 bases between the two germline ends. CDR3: CASSLSGVLGNSPLHF. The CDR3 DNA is TGTGCCAGCAGTTTAAGCGGGGTATTGGGGAATTCACCCCTCCACTTT.

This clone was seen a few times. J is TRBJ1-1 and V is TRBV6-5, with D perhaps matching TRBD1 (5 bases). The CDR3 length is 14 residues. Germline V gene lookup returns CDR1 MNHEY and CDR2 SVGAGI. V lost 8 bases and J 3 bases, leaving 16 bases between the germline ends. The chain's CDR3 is CASLPGGIDTEAFF. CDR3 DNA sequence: TGTGCCAGCCTCCCGGGGGGGATAGACACTGAAGCTTTCTTT.

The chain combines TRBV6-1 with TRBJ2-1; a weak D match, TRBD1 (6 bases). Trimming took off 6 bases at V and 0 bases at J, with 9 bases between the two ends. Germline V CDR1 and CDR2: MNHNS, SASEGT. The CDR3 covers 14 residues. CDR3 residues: CASRRQASYNEQFF. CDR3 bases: TGTGCCAGCAGACGACAGGCCTCCTACAATGAGCAGTTCTTC.

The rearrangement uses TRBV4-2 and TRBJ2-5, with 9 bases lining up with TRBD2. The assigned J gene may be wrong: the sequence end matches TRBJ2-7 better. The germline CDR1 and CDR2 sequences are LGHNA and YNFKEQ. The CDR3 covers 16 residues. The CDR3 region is CASSYGIAGALYEQYF. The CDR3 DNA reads TGTGCCAGCAGCTACGGAATAGCGGGGGCCCTCTACGAGCAGTACTTC.

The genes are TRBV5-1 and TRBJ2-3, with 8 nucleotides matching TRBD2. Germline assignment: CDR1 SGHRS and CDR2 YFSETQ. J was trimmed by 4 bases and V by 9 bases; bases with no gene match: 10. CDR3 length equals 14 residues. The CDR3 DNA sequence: TGCGCCACAAGCACCAGCGGGGGATCAGATACGCAGTATTTT. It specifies CATSTSGGSDTQYF.

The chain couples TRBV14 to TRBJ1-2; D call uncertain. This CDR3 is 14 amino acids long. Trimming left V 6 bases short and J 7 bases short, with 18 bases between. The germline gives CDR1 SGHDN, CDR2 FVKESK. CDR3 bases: TGTGCCAGCAGGGGCGGAGGCGGCGTTTTTGGCTACACCTTC. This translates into CASRGGGGVFGYTF.

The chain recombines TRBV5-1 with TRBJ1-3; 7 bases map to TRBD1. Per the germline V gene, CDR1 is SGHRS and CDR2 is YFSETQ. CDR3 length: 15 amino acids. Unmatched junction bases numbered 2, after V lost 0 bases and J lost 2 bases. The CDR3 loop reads CASSLARGPGNTIYF. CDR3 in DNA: TGCGCCAGCAGCTTGGCGAGGGGGCCTGGAAACACCATATATTTT.

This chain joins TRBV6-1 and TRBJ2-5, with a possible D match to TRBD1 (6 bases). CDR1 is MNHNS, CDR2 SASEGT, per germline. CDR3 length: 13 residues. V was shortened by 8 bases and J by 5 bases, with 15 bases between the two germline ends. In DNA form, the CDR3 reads TGTGCCAGCCGACCTAGGGGGATGGAGACCCAGTACTTC. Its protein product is CASRPRGMETQYF.

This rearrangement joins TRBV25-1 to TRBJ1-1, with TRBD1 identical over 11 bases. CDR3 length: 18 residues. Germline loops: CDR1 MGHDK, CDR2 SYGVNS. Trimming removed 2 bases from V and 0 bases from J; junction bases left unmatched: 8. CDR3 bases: TGTGCCAGCAGTGAAACGGACAGGGGGCCCCCGATGAACACTGAAGCTTTCTTT. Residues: CASSETDRGPPMNTEAFF.

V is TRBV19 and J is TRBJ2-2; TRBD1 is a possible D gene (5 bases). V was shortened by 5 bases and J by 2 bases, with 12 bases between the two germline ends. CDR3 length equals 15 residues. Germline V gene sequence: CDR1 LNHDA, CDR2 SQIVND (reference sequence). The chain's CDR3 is CASSASRVNTGELFF. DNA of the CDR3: TGTGCCAGTAGTGCCTCCAGGGTAAACACCGGGGAGCTGTTTTTT.

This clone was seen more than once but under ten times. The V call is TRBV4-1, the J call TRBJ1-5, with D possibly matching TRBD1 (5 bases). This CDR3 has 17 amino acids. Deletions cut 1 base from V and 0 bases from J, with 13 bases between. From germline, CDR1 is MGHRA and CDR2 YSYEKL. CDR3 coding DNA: TGCGCCAGCAGCCAAGTCGAAGGGGATTATAGCAATCAGCCCCAGCATTTT. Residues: CASSQVEGDYSNQPQHF.

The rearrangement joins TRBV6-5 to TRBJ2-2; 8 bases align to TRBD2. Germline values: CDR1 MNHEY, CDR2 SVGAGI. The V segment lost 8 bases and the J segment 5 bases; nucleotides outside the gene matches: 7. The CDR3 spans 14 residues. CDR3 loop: CASGGGSGTGELFF. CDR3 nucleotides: TGTGCCAGCGGCGGGGGGTCGGGGACCGGGGAGCTGTTTTTT.

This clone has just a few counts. As DNA, the CDR3 is TGTGCCAGCAGCCAAGGTTTTAGGGGAGGGACTGAAGCTTTCTTT. It specifies CASSQGFRGGTEAFF. The chain recombines TRBV14 with TRBJ1-1; possible D gene TRBD1, 5 bases. V lost 1 base and J lost 5, with 14 bases in between. Germline V gives CDR1 SGHDN, CDR2 FVKESK. The CDR3 loop spans 15 amino acids.

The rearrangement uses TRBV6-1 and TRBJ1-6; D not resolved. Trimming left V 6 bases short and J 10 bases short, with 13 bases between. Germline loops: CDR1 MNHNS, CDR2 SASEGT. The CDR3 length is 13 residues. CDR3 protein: CASSRGFTSPLHF. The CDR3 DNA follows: TGTGCCAGCAGCCGAGGCTTTACCTCACCCCTCCACTTT.

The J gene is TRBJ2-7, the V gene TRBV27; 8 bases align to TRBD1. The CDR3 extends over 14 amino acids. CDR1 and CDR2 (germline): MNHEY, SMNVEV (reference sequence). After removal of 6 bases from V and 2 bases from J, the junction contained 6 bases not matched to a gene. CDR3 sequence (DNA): TGTGCCAGCAGATGGGGACAGGAAACCTACGAGCAGTACTTC. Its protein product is CASRWGQETYEQYF.

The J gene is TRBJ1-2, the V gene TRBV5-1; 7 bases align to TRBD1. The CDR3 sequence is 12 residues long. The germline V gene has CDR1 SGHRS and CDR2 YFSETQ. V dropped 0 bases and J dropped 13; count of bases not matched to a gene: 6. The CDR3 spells CASSLADREITF. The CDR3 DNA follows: TGCGCCAGCAGCTTGGCCGACAGGGAAATCACCTTC.

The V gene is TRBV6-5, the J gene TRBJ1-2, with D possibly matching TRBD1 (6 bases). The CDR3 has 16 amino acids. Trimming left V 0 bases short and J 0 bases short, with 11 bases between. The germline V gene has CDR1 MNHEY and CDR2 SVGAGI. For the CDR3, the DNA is TGTGCCAGCAGTTACTCCGAGGACAGAGCTAACTATGGCTACACCTTC. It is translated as CASSYSEDRANYGYTF.

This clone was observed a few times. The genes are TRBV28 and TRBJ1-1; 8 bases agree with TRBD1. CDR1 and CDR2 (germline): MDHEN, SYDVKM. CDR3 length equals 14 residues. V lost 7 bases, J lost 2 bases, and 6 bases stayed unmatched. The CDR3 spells CASIKGQGNTEAFF. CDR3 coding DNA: TGTGCCAGCATAAAAGGACAGGGAAACACTGAAGCTTTCTTT.

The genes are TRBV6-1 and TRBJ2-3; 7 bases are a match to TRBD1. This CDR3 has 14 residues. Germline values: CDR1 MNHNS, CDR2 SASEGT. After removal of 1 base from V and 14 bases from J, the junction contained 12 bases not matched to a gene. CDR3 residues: CASSEGGRGQRGYF. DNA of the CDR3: TGTGCCAGCAGTGAAGGCGGAAGGGGACAGCGAGGGTATTTT.

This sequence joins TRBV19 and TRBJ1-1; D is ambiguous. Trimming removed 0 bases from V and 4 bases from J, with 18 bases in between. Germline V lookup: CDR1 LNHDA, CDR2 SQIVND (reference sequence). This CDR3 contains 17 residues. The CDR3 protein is CASSIDSGSGVRTEAFF. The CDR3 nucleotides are TGTGCCAGTAGTATAGATTCAGGCTCGGGAGTGCGCACTGAAGCTTTCTTT.

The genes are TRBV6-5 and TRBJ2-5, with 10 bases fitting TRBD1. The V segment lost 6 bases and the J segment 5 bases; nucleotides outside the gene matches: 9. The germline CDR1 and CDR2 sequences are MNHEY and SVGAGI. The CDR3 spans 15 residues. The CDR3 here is CASSPGQGIGETQYF. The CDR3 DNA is TGTGCCAGCAGCCCGGGACAGGGGATTGGTGAGACCCAGTACTTC.